This T cell receptor beta chain was retrieved from a study of identical twins. Study results and caveats: In drawing conclusions, the study used cross-sectional statistical analysis and did not follow the same donors.

About this clonotype itself: Its antigen remains unknown.

Germline V gene data show CDR1 as MNHNS and CDR2 as SASEGT. The V segment lost 5 bases and the J segment 4 bases; nucleotides outside the gene matches: 7. CDR3 size: 15 residues. TCRdb ran MiXCR on the 5' RACE reads and lists one entry per CDR3 protein. The sample includes about 240,000 distinct CDR3 sequences, 6.5% to 9% seen only once; the top ten take over 5%. In addition, the sample was reused for a study of yellow fever vaccine responses in identical twins.

Sequencing was performed on CD8+ T cells sorted from blood. The receptor was isolated from a woman between 18 and 30 years old in good health. The chain joins TRBV6-1 to TRBJ2-3; 9 bases match TRBD1. CDR3 protein: CASSPQDRGADTQYF. For the CDR3, the DNA is TGTGCCAGCAGTCCACAAGACAGGGGGGCAGATACGCAGTATTTT.